This TCR beta chain was documented in a study of T cells in Graves' hyperthyroidism and ophthalmopathy (dated by TCRdb to the late 2010s). Concerning the study at large: Peripheral blood was collected at initial diagnosis, before any treatment. In roughly six Graves' hyperthyroidism patients, the study also compared T-cell repertoires from thyroid tissue with T-cell repertoires from blood. Whether ophthalmopathy could be predicted prospectively was tested in an independent validation cohort made up of about 18 hyperthyroidism patients plus 17 patients who later progressed to ophthalmopathy. A discovery cohort of about a hundred patients, about 40 with Graves' ophthalmopathy and approximately 57 with stable Graves' hyperthyroidism, was used to find distinguishing TCR V-J signatures. After sampling, hyperthyroidism patients received methimazole starting at 30 mg daily, and ophthalmopathy patients received high-dose intravenous methylprednisolone. The roughly 94 discovery patients were randomly split 7:3 into training and test sets. The paper describes TCR Vbeta CDR3 sequencing of 130 to 150 peripheral blood samples, made up of under 50 ophthalmopathy patients, over 70 hyperthyroidism patients and about 17 progressor patients.

Hyperthyroidism patients were newly diagnosed, had a disease duration of under 2 months, and were aged 18 to 65 years. The study excluded patients with uncontrolled infections, other autoimmune diseases, pregnancy or lactation. Clinical symptoms, serum thyroxine and TRAb, thyroid ultrasound, and orbital computed tomography formed the basis for the diagnoses. For progressor patients, blood was drawn at the first diagnosis of hyperthyroidism, before any ophthalmopathy symptoms had appeared. Ficoll-Paque density gradient centrifugation was used to isolate PBMCs from around 10 ml of fresh peripheral blood. Progressor patients were first diagnosed with Graves' hyperthyroidism and then developed ophthalmopathy during follow-up. Trizol reagent was used to extract total RNA, and RNA quality was then checked on an Agilent 2100 Bioanalyzer. What the research found in general, with its limitations: Sample size was not statistically predetermined, and investigators were not blinded to group allocation. In validation, the model predicted progression to ophthalmopathy a median of approximately 6.3 months before onset, with approximately 68% sensitivity and roughly 72% specificity. Most expanded thyroid clonotypes (frequency above 0.001) were also found in blood, which suggests that blood repertoires may mirror thyroid immune responses. A 13 V-J signature model separated ophthalmopathy from stable hyperthyroidism, with approximately 87% sensitivity and around 84% specificity in cross-validation and 80%/75% in testing.

The TCR beta CDR3 regions were amplified from RNA transcripts. The TCR CDR3 was subjected to a first round of RT-PCR using the HTBI primer set and the Qiagen OneStep RT-PCR kit. Libraries were constructed in a second round of multiplex PCR, after which size selection and purification were carried out. The libraries were sequenced on an Illumina HiSeq2000 using paired-end 100 bp reads. The study's own analysis went as follows. SOAPnuke was used to process the raw data, removing reads that contained adapters or uncalled bases, had a mean Phred below 15, or lacked an exact match to the constant primer or identifier. COPE v1.2.5 was used to merge the high-quality paired reads, and each unique nucleotide sequence was defined as a clonotype. MiTCR v1.1 was used to align the clonotypes against IMGT TRBV, TRBD and TRBJ reference segments. The analysis included only V-J combinations with a frequency above 0.0001, which together covered 98% to 99.2% of the repertoires. The TCS score was defined as the ratio of F50 (clonal expansion) to E x V (chaos), calculated using BLOSUM62-based TCRdist between CDR3 peptides within each V-J. Welch's t-statistics and random forest reduced around 550 V-J features to some 14, which were used in a naive Bayes classifier (R e1071). Using fastp at Q25 and MiXCR, TCRdb reprocessed the public reads and kept productive beta chains. CDR3 protein duplicates are merged, each entry listing the most common genes and DNA. These V and J calls rely on TCRdb rather than the paper's analysis. A total of around 280,000 distinct CDR3 sequences appear in this sample, more than 10% of them only once. Roughly 7.5% of the sample belongs to the ten largest clones.

Only a few counts were recorded for this clonotype. Its antigen has not been determined. Per-base quality was not reported, and no clone a single base away is much larger than it. The sample was blood. This TCR came from a woman aged 25 to 39 with Graves' hyperthyroidism that later progressed to Graves' ophthalmopathy.

The CDR3 sequence is CASSYSIDLQETQYF. The DNA sequence reads TGTGCCAGCAGTTACTCGATAGATTTGCAGGAGACCCAGTACTTC. Recombination linked TRBV6-2 or TRBV6-3 to TRBJ2-5; the D gene cannot be resolved reliably. CDR1 MNHEY and CDR2 SVGEGT were looked up in the germline V gene. Trimming removed 0 bases from V and 5 bases from J, leaving 13 bases between the germline ends. The CDR3 sequence holds 15 residues, the cysteine and phenylalanine included. Here the CDR3 DNA is all that survives: 45 bases in frame from base 1.